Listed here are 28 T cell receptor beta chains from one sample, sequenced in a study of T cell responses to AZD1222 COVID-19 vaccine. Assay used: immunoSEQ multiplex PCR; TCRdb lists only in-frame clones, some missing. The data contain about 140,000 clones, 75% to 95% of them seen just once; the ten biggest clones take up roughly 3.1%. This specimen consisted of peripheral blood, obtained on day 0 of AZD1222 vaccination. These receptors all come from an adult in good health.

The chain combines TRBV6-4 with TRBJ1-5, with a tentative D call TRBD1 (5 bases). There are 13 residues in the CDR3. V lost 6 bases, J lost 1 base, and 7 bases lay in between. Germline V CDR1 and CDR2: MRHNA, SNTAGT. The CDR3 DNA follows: TGTGCCAGCAGCAGGGAAAGCAATCAGCCCCAGCATTTT. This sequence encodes CASSRESNQPQHF.

This chain's CDR3 is CARSGTSGTTYEQYF. In DNA form, the CDR3 reads TGTGCCAGAAGTGGTACTAGCGGGACCACCTACGAGCAGTACTTC. The rearrangement joins TRBV5-3 to TRBJ2-7, with 10 bases fitting TRBD2. TRBV5-3 is recorded as an ORF, its role being uncertain. This CDR3 spans 15 amino acids. With V trimmed by 5 bases and J by 2 bases, 7 bases remained unmatched.

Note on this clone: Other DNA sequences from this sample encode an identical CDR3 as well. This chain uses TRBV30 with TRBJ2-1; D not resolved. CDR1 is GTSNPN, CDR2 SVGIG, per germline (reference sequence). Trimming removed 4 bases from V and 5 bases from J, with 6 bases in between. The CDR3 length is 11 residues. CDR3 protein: CAWKGDNEQFF. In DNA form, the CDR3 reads TGTGCCTGGAAGGGCGACAATGAGCAGTTCTTC.

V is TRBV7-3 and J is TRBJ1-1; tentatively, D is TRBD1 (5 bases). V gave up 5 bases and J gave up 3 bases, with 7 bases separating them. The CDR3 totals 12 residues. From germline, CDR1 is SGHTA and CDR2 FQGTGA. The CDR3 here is CASSGTHTEAFF. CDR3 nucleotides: TGTGCCAGCAGCGGGACTCACACTGAAGCTTTCTTT.

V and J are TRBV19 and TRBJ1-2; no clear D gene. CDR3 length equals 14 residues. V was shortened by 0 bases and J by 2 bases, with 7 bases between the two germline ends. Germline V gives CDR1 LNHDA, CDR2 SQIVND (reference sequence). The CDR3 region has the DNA TGTGCCAGTAGTATAGATCTAGAAAACTATGGCTACACCTTC. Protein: CASSIDLENYGYTF.

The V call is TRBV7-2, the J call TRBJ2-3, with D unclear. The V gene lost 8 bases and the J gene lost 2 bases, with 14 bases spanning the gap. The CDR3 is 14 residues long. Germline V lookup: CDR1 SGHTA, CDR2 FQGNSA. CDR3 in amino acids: CASSLRSDTDTQYF. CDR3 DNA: TGTGCCAGCTCTCTCCGGTCGGACACAGATACGCAGTATTTT.

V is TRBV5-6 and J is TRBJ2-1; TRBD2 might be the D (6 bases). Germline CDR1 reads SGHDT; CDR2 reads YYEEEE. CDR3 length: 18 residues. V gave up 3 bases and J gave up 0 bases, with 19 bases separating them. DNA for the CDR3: TGTGCCAGCAGCTACCCCGGGGTGTGGGGGGACTCCTACAATGAGCAGTTCTTC. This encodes CASSYPGVWGDSYNEQFF.

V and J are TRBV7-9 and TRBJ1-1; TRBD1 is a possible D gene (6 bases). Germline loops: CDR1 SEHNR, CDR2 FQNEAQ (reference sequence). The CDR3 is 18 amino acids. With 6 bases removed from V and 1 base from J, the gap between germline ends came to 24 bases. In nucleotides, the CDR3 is TGTGCCAGCAGGACCTCGGGGGGGCCCGAGGAATGGAACACTGAAGCTTTCTTT. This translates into CASRTSGGPEEWNTEAFF.

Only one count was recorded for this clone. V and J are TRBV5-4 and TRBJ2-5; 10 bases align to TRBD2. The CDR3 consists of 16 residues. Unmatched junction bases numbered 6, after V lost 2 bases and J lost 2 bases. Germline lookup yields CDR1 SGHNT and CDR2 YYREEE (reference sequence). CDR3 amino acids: CASSLRAGGWQETQYF. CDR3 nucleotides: TGTGCCAGCAGCTTAAGAGCGGGGGGGTGGCAAGAGACCCAGTACTTC.

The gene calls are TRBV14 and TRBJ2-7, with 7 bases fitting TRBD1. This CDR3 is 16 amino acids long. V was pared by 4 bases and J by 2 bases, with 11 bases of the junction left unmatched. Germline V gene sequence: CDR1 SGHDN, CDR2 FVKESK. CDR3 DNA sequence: TGTGCCAGCAGCCCGTTAGGACAGGCGCCGACCTACGAGCAGTACTTC. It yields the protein CASSPLGQAPTYEQYF.

CDR3 sequence: CSASHPGPSTDTQYF. DNA of the CDR3: TGCAGTGCTAGTCATCCGGGGCCTAGCACAGATACGCAGTATTTT. The chain has TRBV20-1 and TRBJ2-3; possibly TRBD1 or TRBD2 for D (5 bases each). This CDR3 has 15 residues. Trimming cost V 3 bases and J 0 bases, with 13 bases left between them. CDR1 DFQATT and CDR2 SNEGSKA come from the germline V gene (reference sequence).

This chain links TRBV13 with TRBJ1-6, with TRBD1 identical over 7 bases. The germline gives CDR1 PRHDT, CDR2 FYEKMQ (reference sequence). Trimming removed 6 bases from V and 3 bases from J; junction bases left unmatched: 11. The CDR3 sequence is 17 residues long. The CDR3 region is CASSRTGANYYNSPLHF. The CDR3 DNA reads TGTGCCAGCAGTCGTACAGGGGCCAACTACTATAATTCACCCCTCCACTTT.

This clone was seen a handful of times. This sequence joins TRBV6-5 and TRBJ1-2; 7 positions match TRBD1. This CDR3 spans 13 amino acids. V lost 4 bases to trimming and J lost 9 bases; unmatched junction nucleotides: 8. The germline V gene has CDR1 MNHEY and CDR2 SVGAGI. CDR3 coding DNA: TGTGCCAGCAGTTCCGGGCAGGGGGGTAGCTACACCTTC. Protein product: CASSSGQGGSYTF.

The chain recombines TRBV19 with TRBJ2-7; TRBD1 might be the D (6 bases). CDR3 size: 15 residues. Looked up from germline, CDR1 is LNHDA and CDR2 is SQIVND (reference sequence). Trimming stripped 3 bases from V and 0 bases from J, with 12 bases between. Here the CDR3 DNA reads TGTGCCAGTAGTATCGCAGGGGCGTCCTCCTACGAGCAGTACTTC. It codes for CASSIAGASSYEQYF. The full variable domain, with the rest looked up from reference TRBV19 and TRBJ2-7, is DGGITQSPKYLFRKEGQNVTLSCEQNLNHDAMYWYRQDPGQGLRLIYYSQIVNDFQKGDIAEGYSVSREKKESFPLTVTSAQKNPTAFYLCASSIAGASSYEQYFGPGTRLTVT.

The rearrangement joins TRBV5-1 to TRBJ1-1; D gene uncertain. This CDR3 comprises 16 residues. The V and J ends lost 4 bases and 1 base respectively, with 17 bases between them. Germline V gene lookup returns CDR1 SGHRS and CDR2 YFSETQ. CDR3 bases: TGCGCCAGCAGCCCCGGAGCGGGCGCAGGGAACACTGAAGCTTTCTTT. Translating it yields CASSPGAGAGNTEAFF.

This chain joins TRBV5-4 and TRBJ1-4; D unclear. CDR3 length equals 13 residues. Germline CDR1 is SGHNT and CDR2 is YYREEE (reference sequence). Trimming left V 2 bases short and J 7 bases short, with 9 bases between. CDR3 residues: CASSFGGSEKLFF. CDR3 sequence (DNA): TGTGCCAGCAGCTTCGGTGGGAGTGAAAAACTGTTTTTT.

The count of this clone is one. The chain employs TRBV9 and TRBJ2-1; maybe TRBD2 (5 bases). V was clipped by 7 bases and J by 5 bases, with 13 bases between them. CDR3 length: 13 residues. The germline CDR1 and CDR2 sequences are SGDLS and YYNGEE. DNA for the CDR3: TGTGCCAGCTCGAGAGGGAGTCACAATGAGCAGTTCTTC. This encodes CASSRGSHNEQFF.

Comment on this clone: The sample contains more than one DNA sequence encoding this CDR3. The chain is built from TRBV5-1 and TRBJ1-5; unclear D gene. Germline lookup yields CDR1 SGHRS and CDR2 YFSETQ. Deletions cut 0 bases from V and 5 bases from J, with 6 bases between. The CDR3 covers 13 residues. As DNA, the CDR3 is TGCGCCAGCAGCTTGGCTGGGGATCAGCCCCAGCATTTT. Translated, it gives CASSLAGDQPQHF.

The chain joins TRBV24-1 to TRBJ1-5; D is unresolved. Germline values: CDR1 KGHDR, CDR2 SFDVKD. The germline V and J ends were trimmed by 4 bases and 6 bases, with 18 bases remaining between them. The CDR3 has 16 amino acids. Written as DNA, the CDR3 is TGTGCCACCAGTGACCCTAGCCAAGAGGGTGTTCAGCCCCAGCATTTT. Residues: CATSDPSQEGVQPQHF.

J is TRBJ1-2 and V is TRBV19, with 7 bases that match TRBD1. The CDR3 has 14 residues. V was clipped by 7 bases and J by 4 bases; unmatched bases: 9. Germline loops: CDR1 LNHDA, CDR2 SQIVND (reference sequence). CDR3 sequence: CASNPTGQSYGYTF. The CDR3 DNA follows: TGTGCCAGTAACCCAACGGGACAGAGCTATGGCTACACCTTC.

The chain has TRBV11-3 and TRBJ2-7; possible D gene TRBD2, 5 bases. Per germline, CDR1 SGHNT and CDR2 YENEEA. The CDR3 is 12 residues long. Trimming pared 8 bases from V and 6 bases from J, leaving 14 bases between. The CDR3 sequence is CASGREGSEQYF. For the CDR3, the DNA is TGTGCCAGCGGTCGAGAGGGAAGCGAGCAGTACTTC.

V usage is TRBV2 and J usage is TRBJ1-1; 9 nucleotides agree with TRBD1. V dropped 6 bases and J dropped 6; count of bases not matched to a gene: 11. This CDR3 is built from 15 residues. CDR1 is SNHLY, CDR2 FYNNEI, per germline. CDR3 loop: CASSEGTGGFPEAFF. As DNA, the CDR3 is TGTGCCAGCAGCGAGGGAACAGGGGGCTTTCCTGAAGCTTTCTTT.

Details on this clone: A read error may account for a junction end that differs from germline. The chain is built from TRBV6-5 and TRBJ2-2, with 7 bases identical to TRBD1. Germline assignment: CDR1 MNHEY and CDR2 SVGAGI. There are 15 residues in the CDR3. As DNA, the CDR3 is TGTGCCAGCAGTCTCGGGACAGACAACACCTGGGGAGCTGTTTTT. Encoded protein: CASSLGTDNTWGAVF.

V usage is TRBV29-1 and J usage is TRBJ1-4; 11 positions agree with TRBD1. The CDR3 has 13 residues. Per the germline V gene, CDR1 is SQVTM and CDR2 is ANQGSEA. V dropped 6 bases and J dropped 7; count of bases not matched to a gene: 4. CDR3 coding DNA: TGCAGCGTAGCCGGGACAGGGGGTGAAAAACTGTTTTTT. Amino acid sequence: CSVAGTGGEKLFF.

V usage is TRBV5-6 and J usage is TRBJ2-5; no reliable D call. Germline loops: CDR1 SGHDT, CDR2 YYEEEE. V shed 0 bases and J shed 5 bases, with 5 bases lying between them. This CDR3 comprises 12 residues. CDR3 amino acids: CASSLEEETQYF. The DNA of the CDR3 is TGTGCCAGCAGCTTGGAGGAGGAGACCCAGTACTTC.

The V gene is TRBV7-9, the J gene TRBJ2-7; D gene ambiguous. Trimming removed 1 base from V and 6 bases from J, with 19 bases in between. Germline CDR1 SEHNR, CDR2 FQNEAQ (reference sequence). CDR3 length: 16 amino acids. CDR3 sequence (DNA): TGTGCCAGCAGCTTAGTCGATGGGCGGCTAGGCGGCGAGCAGTACTTC. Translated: CASSLVDGRLGGEQYF.

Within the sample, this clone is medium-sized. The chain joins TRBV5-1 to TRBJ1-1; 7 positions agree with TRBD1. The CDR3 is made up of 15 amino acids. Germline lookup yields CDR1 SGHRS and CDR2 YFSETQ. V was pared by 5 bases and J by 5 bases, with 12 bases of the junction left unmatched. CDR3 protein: CASSRFGTAPTEAFF. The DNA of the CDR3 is TGCGCCAGCAGTCGCTTTGGGACAGCCCCAACTGAAGCTTTCTTT.

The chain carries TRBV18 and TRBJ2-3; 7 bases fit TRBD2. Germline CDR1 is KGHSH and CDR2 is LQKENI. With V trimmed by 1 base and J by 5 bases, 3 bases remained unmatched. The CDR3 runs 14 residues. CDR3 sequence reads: CASSPRAGEDTQYF. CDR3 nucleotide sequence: TGTGCCAGCTCACCACGTGCGGGAGAAGATACGCAGTATTTT. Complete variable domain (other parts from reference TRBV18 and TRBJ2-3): NAGVMQNPRHLVRRRGQEARLRCSPMKGHSHVYWYRQLPEEGLKFMVYLQKENIIDESGMPKERFSAEFPKEGPSILRIQQVVRGDSAAYFCASSPRAGEDTQYFGPGTRLTVL.